This T cell receptor beta chain was obtained from a study of T-cell reconstitution after alpha-beta-depleted transplantation in children. Notes on the study in general: Counts and diversity of T cells one year after transplant came mostly from newly produced T cells. Some patients owed their high day-60 TCRbeta diversity to surviving recipient T cells and thymic progenitors.

CDR1 WSHSY and CDR2 SAAADI come from the germline V gene. This CDR3 has 16 residues. The trim removed 6 bases at V and 5 bases at J, leaving 9 bases unmatched. This clonotype turned up a few times. Its antigen is undetermined. TCRbeta library construction was performed incorporating unique molecular identifiers. A single record per CDR3 protein comes from TCRdb applying MiXCR to the PCR reads. The sample lists over 90,000 distinct CDR3 sequences, approximately 6% occurring once. The clonotype comes from a female patient under 10 years old who had a stem cell transplant for Fanconi anemia, so the T cells may come from the graft donor. The gene calls are TRBV10-2 and TRBJ2-7, with 14 positions matching TRBD2. The material sequenced was PBMCs, mostly from graft donor cells, taken 60 days after TCRalphabeta/CD19-depleted stem cell transplant. The CDR3 DNA reads TGCGCCAGCAGGATGACTAGCGGGAGGGGTGCCCACGAGCAGTACTTC. Its translation: CASRMTSGRGAHEQYF.